The rows below give T cell receptor beta chains drawn from one sample of a study of blood T cell repertoires in COVID-19. Some clones are missing from TCRdb's copy, which holds only in-frame ones; the method was immunoSEQ multiplex PCR. The repertoire holds about 220,000 clones, with almost 90% as singletons. Sequenced sample: PBMCs or T cells enriched from blood (not recorded which). All receptors derive from a man in his thirties or forties who had been exposed to COVID-19. The CDR3 runs from the conserved cysteine through the conserved F or W. The D gene is left open where the match is weak.

TRBJ2-4 TRBV19 TRBD1 CASSDDREFLAKNIQYF TGTGCCAGTAGCGATGACAGGGAGTTCCTAGCCAAAAACATTCAGTACTTC
TRBJ2-1 TRBV9 TRBD2 CASSERGAGSYNEQFF TGTGCCAGCAGCGAGCGGGGGGCCGGGTCCTACAATGAGCAGTTCTTC
TRBJ2-5 TRBV5-5 TRBD1 CASSLEGQVSGETQYF TGTGCCAGCAGCTTGGAGGGACAGGTCTCGGGAGAGACCCAGTACTTC
TRBJ2-1 TRBV9 - CASSGGGLNNNEQFF TGTGCCAGCAGCGGAGGTGGACTGAATAACAATGAGCAGTTCTTC
TRBJ2-1 TRBV5-1 TRBD2 CASRAGGSSYNEQFF TGCGCCAGCCGGGCGGGGGGAAGCTCCTACAATGAGCAGTTCTTC
TRBJ1-2 TRBV4-2 - CASSHRVNYGYTF TGTGCCAGCAGCCACAGGGTAAACTATGGCTACACCTTC
TRBJ1-4 TRBV2 - CASSGEGAGNEKLFF TGTGCCAGCAGTGGGGAGGGTGCAGGGAATGAAAAACTGTTTTTT
TRBJ2-7 TRBV7-2 - CASSLSAGKGYEQYF TGTGCCAGCAGCTTATCGGCAGGGAAGGGTTACGAGCAGTACTTC
TRBJ2-7 TRBV5-6 - CASSLEGQYYEQYF TGTGCCAGCAGCTTGGAAGGACAGTACTACGAGCAGTACTTC
TRBJ2-7 TRBV5-1 - CASSQGRDKYYSYEQYF TGCGCCAGCAGCCAGGGACGGGACAAATATTATTCCTACGAGCAGTACTTC
TRBJ1-5 TRBV2 - CASSEGPGNQPQHF TGTGCCAGCAGTGAAGGGCCAGGCAATCAGCCCCAGCATTTT
TRBJ2-5 TRBV20-1 - CGTEYQETQYF TGCGGTACCGAGTACCAAGAGACCCAGTACTTC